This TCR beta chain appears in the sequencing data of a study of T cells in Graves' hyperthyroidism and ophthalmopathy. As for the study in general: It was at initial diagnosis, before any treatment, that peripheral blood was collected.

The investigators amplified TCR beta CDR3 regions from RNA transcripts. HTBI primers were used for first-round RT-PCR of the TCR CDR3. Each CDR3 protein gets one entry after TCRdb re-called the multiplex PCR reads with MiXCR. The sample carries approximately 610,000 distinct CDR3 sequences, roughly 15% recorded once. This clonotype was observed many times. Diagnostic assessment was based on clinical symptoms, serum thyroxine and TRAb, thyroid ultrasound and orbital computed tomography. This CDR3 has 16 residues. The germline gives CDR1 LNHNV, CDR2 YYDKDF (reference sequence). V dropped 3 bases and J dropped 1 base, with 15 bases sitting between them.

This sequence was found in a woman between 40 and 55 years old with Graves' ophthalmopathy. Sample: blood. J is TRBJ2-5 and V is TRBV15, with D possibly being TRBD1 or TRBD2 (6 bases each). CDR3 in DNA: TGTGCCACCAGCAGTGAGGGGGGACGGCTCCAAGAGACCCAGTACTTC. Its translation is CATSSEGGRLQETQYF.